This T cell receptor beta chain was captured by sequencing in a study of blood T cell repertoires in COVID-19. Study context: T cells, B-cell-depleted T cells, or PBMCs supplied cDNA or gDNA.

Resolution of symptoms, clearance, or two negative PCRs was present in recovered Cohort 3 donors. Using immunoSEQ multiplex PCR, the repertoire was profiled, and TCRdb retains in-frame clones only, with some absent. This sample carries about 200,000 clones, roughly 90% of them seen once, and the ten largest clones take approximately 8%. Trimming shortened V by 2 bases and J by 6 bases, and 11 bases separated the two germline ends. The V gene's germline CDR1 is SGHVS and CDR2 FNYEAQ. CDR3 size: 13 residues. The material sequenced was PBMCs or T cells enriched from blood (not recorded which). The receptor comes from a woman under 30 who had recovered from COVID-19. The V and J genes are TRBV7-6 and TRBJ2-7; TRBD1 might be the D (5 bases). The CDR3 region is CASSLTGTGEQYF. In nucleotides, the CDR3 is TGTGCCAGCAGCTTAACAGGTACCGGCGAGCAGTACTTC. Supplemented by reference TRBV7-6 and TRBJ2-7, the full variable domain reads GAGVSQSPRYKVTKRGQDVALRCDPISGHVSLYWYRQALGQGPEFLTYFNYEAQQDKSGLPNDRFSAERPEGSISTLTIQRTEQRDSAMYRCASSLTGTGEQYFGPGTRLTVT.